A single sample is the source of the 21 T cell receptor beta chains below, sequenced in a study of blood T cell repertoires in COVID-19. Method: immunoSEQ multiplex PCR; TCRdb's copy keeps in-frame clones and lacks some. The repertoire includes 200,000 to 250,000 clones, approximately 86% of them detected once, and roughly 15% sits in the top ten. The specimen was PBMCs or T cells enriched from blood (not recorded which). The receptors were sampled from a woman in her fifties or sixties with acute COVID-19.

The chain links TRBV27 to TRBJ1-2; 9 bases are shared with TRBD1. J was trimmed by 5 bases and V by 2 bases; bases with no gene match: 6. Germline loops: CDR1 MNHEY, CDR2 SMNVEV (reference sequence). This CDR3 spans 15 amino acids. CDR3: CASSLDPQGAYGYTF. The CDR3 coding sequence is TGTGCCAGCAGTTTAGACCCACAGGGGGCTTATGGCTACACCTTC.

The J gene is TRBJ1-5, the V gene TRBV28, with D possibly being TRBD1 (5 bases). Looked up from germline, CDR1 is MDHEN and CDR2 is SYDVKM. This CDR3 is built from 15 residues. V shed 3 bases and J shed 1 base, with 10 bases lying between them. CDR3 DNA sequence: TGTGCCAGCAGTTTTCCAGGGTTAAGCAATCAGCCCCAGCATTTT. It codes for CASSFPGLSNQPQHF.

The chain employs TRBV7-3 and TRBJ2-7; D is uncertain. Trimming took off 2 bases at V and 6 bases at J, with 14 bases between the two ends. Germline CDR1 SGHTA, CDR2 FQGTGA. The CDR3 totals 14 residues. The CDR3 spells CASSLSYAAPEQYF. CDR3 bases: TGTGCCAGCAGCTTATCCTACGCAGCGCCCGAGCAGTACTTC.

V and J are TRBV27 and TRBJ2-7; 10 positions match TRBD1. CDR1 and CDR2 (germline): MNHEY, SMNVEV (reference sequence). There are 13 residues in the CDR3. V gave up 5 bases and J gave up 3 bases; unmatched junction bases: 1. This CDR3 is CASSGQGVYEQYF. The CDR3 nucleotides are TGTGCCAGCAGTGGACAGGGGGTCTACGAGCAGTACTTC.

The sample holds many counts of this clone. The chain employs TRBV7-9 and TRBJ1-5; 9 bases align to TRBD1. The CDR3 is made up of 17 amino acids. Germline V gives CDR1 SEHNR, CDR2 FQNEAQ (reference sequence). The J segment lost 0 bases and the V segment lost 4 bases, leaving 7 bases of the junction unmatched. The CDR3 here is CASSSGTGTYSNQPQHF. The CDR3 nucleotides are TGTGCCAGCAGCTCCGGGACAGGGACCTATAGCAATCAGCCCCAGCATTTT.

The CDR3 region has the DNA TGTGCCAGCAGTTACCTGACTAGTACCTACGAGCAGTACTTC. Encoded protein: CASSYLTSTYEQYF. The chain is built from TRBV6-6 and TRBJ2-7; D is possibly TRBD2 (6 bases). V shed 2 bases and J shed 2 bases, with 10 bases lying between them. CDR1 and CDR2 (germline): MNHNY, SVGAGI (reference sequence). The CDR3 length is 14 residues.

The chain joins TRBV5-4 to TRBJ2-5; TRBD2 matches at 11 bases. J was trimmed by 2 bases and V by 1 base; bases with no gene match: 1. In germline, CDR1 is SGHNT, CDR2 YYREEE (reference sequence). The CDR3 consists of 15 residues. The CDR3 nucleotides are TGTGCCAGCAGCTTGACTAGCGGGAGACAAGAGACCCAGTACTTC. Its translation is CASSLTSGRQETQYF.

The chain combines TRBV29-1 with TRBJ2-5, with TRBD2 matching over 7 bases. There are 14 residues in the CDR3. Germline loops: CDR1 SQVTM, CDR2 ANQGSEA. The CDR3 DNA sequence: TGCAGTTCGGACCCTATGGCGGGAGAAGAGACCCAGTACTTC. Translation gives CSSDPMAGEETQYF.

The chain couples TRBV19 to TRBJ2-7, with 7 bases matching TRBD2. V shed 6 bases and J 0 bases; nucleotides not matched to a gene: 8. From germline, CDR1 is LNHDA and CDR2 SQIVND (reference sequence). CDR3 length: 15 amino acids. In DNA, the CDR3 is TGTGCCAGTAGAGAGGACGGGAGGCCCTCCTACGAGCAGTACTTC. Protein product: CASREDGRPSYEQYF. Complete variable domain (other parts from reference TRBV19 and TRBJ2-7): DGGITQSPKYLFRKEGQNVTLSCEQNLNHDAMYWYRQDPGQGLRLIYYSQIVNDFQKGDIAEGYSVSREKKESFPLTVTSAQKNPTAFYLCASREDGRPSYEQYFGPGTRLTVT.

The V and J genes are TRBV6-4 and TRBJ1-6; tentative D call: TRBD1 (6 bases). Germline V gene sequence: CDR1 MRHNA, CDR2 SNTAGT. The CDR3 covers 17 residues. The V end was cut by 5 bases, the J end by 7 bases, with 21 bases between. The CDR3 here is CASSTLDRRACNSPLHF. Written as DNA, the CDR3 is TGTGCCAGCAGTACCTTGGACAGAAGGGCCTGCAATTCACCCCTCCACTTT.

The V gene is TRBV29-1, the J gene TRBJ2-2, with a possible D match to TRBD2 (5 bases). The V end lost 4 bases, the J end lost 3 bases, and 18 bases lay between the germline ends. In germline, CDR1 is SQVTM, CDR2 ANQGSEA. The CDR3 covers 16 residues. Here the CDR3 reads CSVGRGPSFDTGELFF. CDR3 sequence (DNA): TGCAGCGTTGGCCGAGGCCCTAGCTTCGACACCGGGGAGCTGTTTTTT.

V usage is TRBV7-6 and J usage is TRBJ2-3; D is perhaps TRBD1 (6 bases). The germline gives CDR1 SGHVS, CDR2 FNYEAQ. Deletions cut 2 bases from V and 6 bases from J, with 12 bases between. The CDR3 sequence is 14 residues long. The CDR3: CASSLRTAGDTQYF. CDR3 DNA sequence: TGTGCCAGCAGCTTAAGGACAGCTGGGGATACGCAGTATTTT.

V usage is TRBV15 and J usage is TRBJ1-6, with TRBD1 matching 11 bases. J lost 10 bases, V lost 0 bases, and 8 bases had no gene match. The CDR3 totals 17 residues. Germline V lookup: CDR1 LNHNV, CDR2 YYDKDF (reference sequence). The CDR3 here is CATSRELTGTGGSPLHF. The DNA for the CDR3 is TGTGCCACCAGCAGAGAGCTAACCGGGACAGGGGGATCACCCCTCCACTTT.

The chain uses TRBV6-5 and TRBJ2-2, with TRBD2 identical over 8 bases. From germline, CDR1 is MNHEY and CDR2 SVGAGI. V was pared by 6 bases and J by 4 bases, with 4 bases of the junction left unmatched. The CDR3 is made up of 14 amino acids. The CDR3 loop reads CASSRGGSTGELFF. The CDR3 DNA sequence: TGTGCCAGCAGCCGGGGGGGGAGCACCGGGGAGCTGTTTTTT.

This sequence joins TRBV7-9 and TRBJ2-7; D uncertain. Per germline, CDR1 SEHNR and CDR2 FQNEAQ (reference sequence). V shed 7 bases and J shed 3 bases, with 13 bases lying between them. This CDR3 region has 13 residues. The CDR3 region is CASTTSGVYEQYF. The CDR3 DNA sequence: TGTGCCAGCACGACTTCAGGTGTCTACGAGCAGTACTTC.

The rearrangement uses TRBV4-2 and TRBJ2-7; the match to TRBD2 covers 10 bases. Germline CDR1 and CDR2: LGHNA and YNFKEQ. V was pared by 1 base and J by 4 bases, with 4 bases of the junction left unmatched. This CDR3 has 15 residues. The CDR3 region has the DNA TGTGCCAGCAGCCAAGGGGCTAGCGGGAGTTACGAGCAGTACTTC. The encoded protein is CASSQGASGSYEQYF.

On this clone: Compared with germline, one end of the junction differs, possibly owing to a read error. The chain links TRBV7-7 to TRBJ2-7, with 7 bases fitting TRBD1. CDR1 SSHAT and CDR2 FNYEAQ come from the germline V gene (reference sequence). CDR3 size: 15 residues. CDR3 in amino acids: CASSLRPGGTYEQYF. The CDR3 nucleotides are TGTGCTAGCAGCTTACGGCCAGGGGGAACCTACGAGCAGTACTTC.

The V gene is TRBV6-2 or TRBV6-3, the J gene TRBJ2-5, with TRBD1 identical over 8 bases. This CDR3 spans 14 amino acids. The V segment lost 0 bases and the J segment 6 bases; nucleotides outside the gene matches: 3. The germline CDR1 and CDR2 sequences are MNHEY and SVGEGT. CDR3 coding DNA: TGTGCCAGCAGTTACTCCCGACAGGGGAAGACCCAGTACTTC. This encodes CASSYSRQGKTQYF.

The chain combines TRBV28 with TRBJ1-1; D is undetermined. In germline, CDR1 is MDHEN, CDR2 SYDVKM. The V end lost 5 bases, the J end lost 2 bases, and 12 bases lay between the germline ends. This CDR3 region has 14 residues. This CDR3 reads CASSDPGTNTEAFF. The CDR3 DNA reads as TGTGCCAGCAGTGACCCGGGAACCAACACTGAAGCTTTCTTT.

This clone was counted once. The V gene is TRBV5-1, the J gene TRBJ2-2; 10 nucleotides align to TRBD2. Trimming took 5 bases from V and 6 from J; bases not matched to a gene: 4. The CDR3 is made up of 14 amino acids. The germline gives CDR1 SGHRS, CDR2 YFSETQ. CDR3 bases: TGCGCCAGCAGAGGGCTAGCGGGGGCCGGGGAGCTGTTTTTT. It translates to CASRGLAGAGELFF. Complete variable domain (other parts from reference TRBV5-1 and TRBJ2-2): KAGVTQTPRYLIKTRGQQVTLSCSPISGHRSVSWYQQTPGQGLQFLFEYFSETQRNKGNFPGRFSGRQFSNSRSEMNVSTLELGDSALYLCASRGLAGAGELFFGEGSRLTVL.

The chain uses TRBV30 and TRBJ2-7, with TRBD2 matching 8 bases. V lost 4 bases and J lost 3; bases outside the gene matches: 2. Germline V gene lookup returns CDR1 GTSNPN and CDR2 SVGIG (reference sequence). This CDR3 is built from 12 residues. In DNA form, the CDR3 reads TGTGCCTGGACGACTAGCGTCTACGAGCAGTACTTC. This encodes CAWTTSVYEQYF.